This is a list of T cell receptor beta chains from one sample in a study of human T cells and chemical hapten exposure. TCRdb ran MiXCR on the RACE reads and lists one entry per CDR3 protein. Altogether roughly 200,000 distinct CDR3 sequences are present, around 20% being singletons, with the ten largest covering 6.7%. The sequencing here drew on whole blood, taken in connection with sensitization to the hapten diphenylcyclopropenone (DPC). Receptors originate from a woman aged 45-65 years with alopecia areata. Some clones in this sample may be carry-over from other donors' samples. CDR3s include the opening cysteine and the closing phenylalanine or tryptophan. The D gene is left open where the match is weak. Some rows mark clone size as missing; the rest say once, few, many or name a class of expanded clone.

>12|many|NA|TRBV20-1|TRBJ1-1
CSASSGNTEAFF
TGCAGTGCTAGTTCGGGGAACACTGAAGCTTTCTTT
>15|NA|TRBD2|TRBV6-5|TRBJ2-7
CASSYGGLAGSEQYF
TGTGCCAGCAGTTACGGAGGACTAGCGGGAAGCGAGCAGTACTTC
>14|few|TRBD1|TRBV6-5|TRBJ1-4
CASSPSGTGVKLFF
TGTGCCAGCAGTCCCTCCGGGACAGGGGTAAAACTGTTTTTT
>15|few|TRBD2|TRBV7-8|TRBJ2-1
CASSLRTSERIEQFF
TGTGCCAGCAGCCTACGGACTAGCGAAAGGATTGAGCAGTTCTTC
>12|NA|NA|TRBV2|TRBJ2-5
CASVQGQETQYF
TGTGCCAGCGTTCAGGGGCAAGAGACCCAGTACTTC
>17|few|NA|TRBV9|TRBJ2-6
CASSVLSRLSGANVLTF
TGTGCCAGCAGCGTCCTTAGCCGCCTCTCTGGGGCCAACGTCCTGACTTTC
>16|few|TRBD2|TRBV20-1|TRBJ2-1
CSARDPSGTSYNEQFF
TGCAGTGCTAGAGATCCTAGCGGGACTTCCTACAATGAGCAGTTCTTC
>13|few|NA|TRBV4-2|TRBJ2-1
CASSQEFFHEQFF
TGTGCCAGCAGCCAGGAGTTCTTCCATGAGCAGTTCTTC
>17|NA|TRBD1|TRBV4-2|TRBJ2-4
CASSQASRTGTKNIQYF
TGTGCCAGCAGCCAAGCAAGCCGGACAGGGACGAAAAACATTCAGTACTTC
>14|few|TRBD2|TRBV6-6|TRBJ2-1
CASNLYGGNNEQFF
TGTGCCAGCAACTTATACGGGGGGAACAATGAGCAGTTCTTC
>15|few|NA|TRBV7-9|TRBJ1-4
CASSPGITGGEKLFF
TGTGCCAGCAGCCCAGGCATAACAGGAGGTGAAAAACTGTTTTTT
>14|NA|TRBD2|TRBV29-1|TRBJ2-3
CSVGAGGPADTQYF
TGCAGCGTTGGGGCGGGAGGGCCGGCAGATACGCAGTATTTT
>13|NA|NA|TRBV20-1|TRBJ2-2
CSASRGNTGELFF
TGCAGTGCTAGCAGGGGGAACACCGGGGAGCTGTTTTTT
>17|many|NA|TRBV7-6|TRBJ1-3
CASSLGLRGRLGNTIYF
TGTGCCAGCAGCTTAGGTTTGCGGGGGCGTCTTGGAAACACCATATATTTT
>14|many|NA|TRBV6-1|TRBJ2-7
CASSGYSRGYEQYF
TGTGCCAGCAGTGGGTATTCGAGGGGCTACGAGCAGTACTTC
>13|few|TRBD2|TRBV7-2|TRBJ2-3
CASGFSGTDTQYF
TGTGCCAGCGGATTTAGCGGGACAGATACGCAGTATTTT
>13|few|NA|TRBV7-9|TRBJ2-7
CASSFSGDYEQYF
TGTGCCAGCAGCTTCTCCGGGGATTACGAGCAGTACTTC
>15|NA|NA|TRBV13|TRBJ2-2
CASSGGTVNTGELFF
TGTGCCAGCAGTGGCGGGACAGTTAACACCGGGGAGCTGTTTTTT
>17|few|TRBD2|TRBV7-3|TRBJ2-7
CASSFVFRAGVSYEQYF
TGTGCCAGCAGCTTTGTATTTCGAGCGGGAGTATCCTACGAGCAGTACTTC
>13|NA|NA|TRBV20-1|TRBJ1-5
CSANGLENQPQHF
TGCAGTGCTAACGGCCTAGAGAATCAGCCCCAGCATTTT
>15|NA|TRBD2|TRBV29-1|TRBJ2-1
CSGGMRLAAYNEQFF
TGCAGCGGCGGTATGAGACTAGCGGCATACAATGAGCAGTTCTTC
>13|NA|TRBD2|TRBV29-1|TRBJ2-7
CSVRTSGTGEQYF
TGCAGCGTACGGACTAGCGGGACTGGGGAGCAGTACTTC
>16|few|NA|TRBV11-2|TRBJ1-1
CASSLSARVTGTEAFF
TGTGCCAGCAGCTTATCGGCTCGGGTCACGGGGACTGAAGCTTTCTTT
>13|NA|NA|TRBV7-9|TRBJ1-4
CASSRGLNEKLFF
TGTGCCAGCAGCCGCGGCTTGAATGAAAAACTGTTTTTT
>12|many|NA|TRBV7-9|TRBJ1-5
CASSSGLLPQHF
TGTGCCAGCAGCTCAGGATTGTTGCCCCAGCATTTT
>15|NA|NA|TRBV6-5|TRBJ1-3
CASSRGTYSGNTIYF
TGTGCCAGCAGCCGGGGGACCTACTCTGGAAACACCATATATTTT
>14|NA|NA|TRBV7-2|TRBJ1-1
CASSLVDDRTEAFF
TGTGCCAGCAGTCTAGTGGACGATCGCACTGAAGCTTTCTTT
>16|few|TRBD2|TRBV7-6|TRBJ2-1
CASSHLAGFTYNEQFF
TGTGCCAGCAGCCACCTAGCGGGGTTTACCTACAATGAGCAGTTCTTC
>16|NA|NA|TRBV5-1|TRBJ2-6
CASSLIRQAGANVLTF
TGCGCCAGCAGCTTAATTCGGCAGGCTGGGGCCAACGTCCTGACTTTC
>18|NA|NA|TRBV12-3/TRBV12-4|TRBJ2-6
CASSFRLMDGSGANVLTF
TGTGCCAGCAGTTTTAGGCTCATGGATGGGTCTGGGGCCAACGTCCTGACTTTC
>14|few|NA|TRBV20-1|TRBJ2-3
CSSDGASSTDTQYF
TGCAGTTCTGACGGGGCGTCTAGCACAGATACGCAGTATTTT
>14|NA|TRBD1|TRBV7-9|TRBJ2-7
CASSLATGIHEQYF
TGTGCCAGCAGCTTAGCGACAGGGATCCACGAGCAGTACTTC
>15|few|TRBD1|TRBV2|TRBJ1-2
CASSLNRGENYGYTF
TGTGCCAGCAGTTTAAACAGGGGCGAAAACTATGGCTACACCTTC
>14|NA|NA|TRBV6-5|TRBJ1-1
CASTGMVPGTEAFF
TGTGCCAGCACGGGCATGGTCCCTGGGACTGAAGCTTTCTTT
>11|NA|NA|TRBV3-1|TRBJ1-2
CASSQDWGYTF
TGTGCCAGCAGCCAAGATTGGGGCTACACCTTC